The source of this T cell receptor (beta chain) is a study of blood T cell repertoires in COVID-19 (dated by TCRdb to 2020 to 2022). Some background on the complete study: Samples from collaborators originated in the United States, Italy and Spain and spanned both the acute and convalescent phases of COVID-19. The material from the prospective study consisted of cDNA or gDNA derived from T cells, B-cell-depleted T cells, or PBMCs. Subjects who had been exposed to COVID-19, were actively infected with it, or had recovered from it provided the deeply sampled blood TCRbeta repertoires that made up the dataset. The repertoires were released in a freely available public database meant as a resource for research on the immune response to SARS-CoV-2. Samples came from the ongoing ImmuneRACE study (first 160 participants) plus 1,254 subjects from 6 global collaborators. Sample metadata almost always included a de-identified subject ID, COVID-19 status, age in years and sex. Where available, HLA class I and class II types were obtained from metadata supplied by the sample provider rather than from assay-based typing. The research as a whole found: The quantity of clinical and demographic metadata differed by source and by participant and was supplied without curation.

TCRbeta CDR3 regions were amplified from genomic DNA by means of the immunoSEQ Assay, a bias-controlled multiplex PCR. The authors' pipeline ran thus. The number of nucleated cells in each sample was estimated from the amplification of reference gene primers within the assay. To quantify the absolute abundance of each unique TCRbeta CDR3 rearrangement, sequence reads were collapsed and filtered. Productive Simpson clonality was computed per sample as the square root of Simpson's diversity index over productive rearrangements. Here the immuneACCESS table is served through TCRdb, limited to in-frame sequences with V and J called. Missing clones are a known gap in these copies; in checked studies unresolved V genes cover under half, and the rest lacks a known reason. V and J calls and clone size are copied from that table; D and trimming were computed from the DNA. In all, the sample holds roughly 58,000 clones, and 80% to 90% of those were seen once. The biggest ten clones account for around a third of the sample.

Regarding this clone: Its antigen specificity is not known. No much larger clonotype is one base removed from it; base qualities were not supplied.

One collaborating source in Seattle enrolled patients while the patients were actively infected and followed the patients over time throughout the course of disease. The collaborating institutions used their own protocols to collect whole blood in K2EDTA tubes. For TCRbeta analysis, collaborators shipped samples as frozen whole blood, isolated PBMCs, or DNA extracted from either of those sample types. This receptor was obtained from a man in his 60s with COVID-19, enrolled during active disease. The sequenced sample consisted of peripheral blood.

The bases read TGTGCCACCAGTGATTCCACTAGCGGAGCATACAATGAGCAGTTCTTC. This codes for CATSDSTSGAYNEQFF. Rearrangement joined TRBV24-1 to TRBJ2-1; TRBD2 lines up with 8 middle nucleotides. The CDR3 spans 16 residues, from the cysteine through the phenylalanine. Of the read, only the CDR3 DNA is kept; its 48 bases are in frame from base 1. Looking up the germline V gene yields CDR1 KGHDR and CDR2 SFDVKD. Ends trimmed: V by 2 bases, J by 4 bases; bases unmatched to a gene: 6.